What follows describes a single TCR beta chain. The sample belongs to a study of blood T cell repertoires in COVID-19. Study details: In each case, the material was cDNA or gDNA derived from T cells, B-cell-depleted T cells, or PBMCs.

This CDR3 is built from 13 residues. Germline trimming cut 4 bases from V and 7 bases from J; bases unmatched to any gene: 5. Germline loops: CDR1 LNHDA, CDR2 SQIVND (reference sequence). The table came from immunoSEQ multiplex PCR; TCRdb's copy has only in-frame clones and leaves some out. The data show approximately 300,000 clones, with roughly 90% seen just once and about 18% held by the top ten. Cohort 3 recovery required two negative PCRs, clearance, or symptom resolution. This sequence was found in a woman aged 30 to 39 who had recovered from COVID-19. Sequences were obtained from PBMCs or T cells enriched from blood (not recorded which). V and J are TRBV19 and TRBJ1-2, with 8 bases matching TRBD1. This CDR3 reads CASSTGDRFGYTF. CDR3 in DNA: TGTGCCAGTAGTACGGGGGACAGGTTTGGCTACACCTTC. The full variable domain, its missing parts supplied by reference TRBV19 and TRBJ1-2, is DGGITQSPKYLFRKEGQNVTLSCEQNLNHDAMYWYRQDPGQGLRLIYYSQIVNDFQKGDIAEGYSVSREKKESFPLTVTSAQKNPTAFYLCASSTGDRFGYTFGSGTRLTVV.